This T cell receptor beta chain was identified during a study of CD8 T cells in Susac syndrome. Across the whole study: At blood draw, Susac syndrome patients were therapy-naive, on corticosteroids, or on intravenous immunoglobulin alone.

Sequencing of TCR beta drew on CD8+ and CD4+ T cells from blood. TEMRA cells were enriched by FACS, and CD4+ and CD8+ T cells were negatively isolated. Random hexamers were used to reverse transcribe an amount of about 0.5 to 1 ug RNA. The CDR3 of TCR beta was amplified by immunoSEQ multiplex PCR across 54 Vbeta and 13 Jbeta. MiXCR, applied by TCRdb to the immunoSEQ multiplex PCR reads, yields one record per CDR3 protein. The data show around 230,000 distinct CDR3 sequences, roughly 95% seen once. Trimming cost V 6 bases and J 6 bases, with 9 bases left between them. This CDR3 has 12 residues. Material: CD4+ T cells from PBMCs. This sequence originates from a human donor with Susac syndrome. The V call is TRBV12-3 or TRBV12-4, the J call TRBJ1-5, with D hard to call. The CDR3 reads CASSGVGQPQHF. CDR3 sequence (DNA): TGTGCCAGCAGCGGAGTGGGTCAGCCCCAGCATTTT.